This T cell receptor beta chain was identified in a study of cytomegalovirus exposure and HLA in healthy donors. Study details: Earlier results showed 120 million or so unique TCR beta sequences derived from roughly 180 million T cells. HLA-typed donors contributed 65 million to 85 million unique TCRs, which were held in an early data release.

PCR employed 60 Vbeta and 13 Jbeta primers. Profiled with immunoSEQ multiplex PCR; TCRdb holds only in-frame clones, not every one. The data contain hundreds of thousands of clones, approximately 70% of them singletons. CDR3 length equals 11 residues. After removal of 4 bases from V and 6 bases from J, the junction contained 0 bases not matched to a gene. Germline loops: CDR1 MNHEY, CDR2 SVGAGI. V usage is TRBV6-5 and J usage is TRBJ2-7; 7 bases match TRBD2. Sample: PBMCs. The origin of this receptor is a female donor in good health and CMV-seronegative. CDR3 sequence: CASSLAGEQYF. The DNA of the CDR3 is TGTGCCAGCAGTTTAGCGGGCGAGCAGTACTTC.